This T cell receptor beta chain was captured in a study of long-term antiretroviral therapy in people with HIV (dated by TCRdb to between 2021 and 2024). In the study overall: The earliest samples were collected approximately a decade before the 2015 WHO recommendation for immediate ART, a period when ART was typically delayed until CD4 counts fell. This retrospective serial study examined whether starting ART and sustained HIV suppression were associated with changes in the composition and diversity of the TRB repertoire in peripheral blood. A total of 192 cryopreserved PBMC samples were contributed to the cohort by 30 adults with confirmed HIV infection, with samples collected serially over a mean of roughly six years (range 1-12). About 35% of the 30 participants with HIV were female. No cross-contamination during QIAcube processing turned up in test extractions that ran a monoclonal T-cell line alongside 25 to 35 polyclonal samples.

Inclusion was restricted to participants for whom at least one PBMC sample before ART initiation and at least two post-ART samples were available. Every participant with HIV received treatment in the United States of America. Cryopreserved samples of about 0.9-11 million PBMC were thawed and washed before DNA extraction. At the time of the earliest PBMC sample for each participant with HIV, ages ranged from roughly 23 to 60 years. PBMC samples were contributed by each participant from 1-4 timepoints before ART initiation and 2-8 timepoints after ART initiation, with a median of 7 samples. Serial HIV viral load, CD4+ T-cell count, ART history and demographic data were obtained for every participant. Genomic DNA was extracted from unsorted PBMC with a Qiagen kit on a QIAcube, processed in batches of 12 samples. On the study overall, not on this receptor specifically: No data were available on ART adherence, viral resistance or therapy changes, limiting inferences about post-ART repertoire changes. CDR3 length ranges in HIV repertoires were narrower than in controls, and network structure suggested an antigen-experienced repertoire with only a slight naive shift after ART. ART initiation was associated with a significant increase in TRB diversity, but diversity stayed significantly below transplant donor controls even after long-term ART. Expanded TRB clones identified before ART initiation dominated the repertoire at all time points, although this dominance fluctuated and declined in many PLHIV after ART. Since PBMC availability was limited, sequencing covered only the TCR beta chain, with no alpha chain pairing. Because pre-ART samples had limited cell numbers, profiling was done on unsorted PBMC rather than on sorted CD4+ and CD8+ T cells. The samples were dated from about 2004 to 2017, and the ART regimens that were used may be less effective than current ART regimens.

Trimming takes 6 bases off V and 0 bases off J; junction bases not matched to a gene: 17. The germline V gene (reference sequence) yields LNHDA for CDR1 and SQIVND for CDR2. The CDR3, from cysteine to phenylalanine, totals 19 residues. The CDR3 DNA has 57 bases and is translated from base 1. The immunoSEQ hsTCRB v3.0 assay was used at survey level resolution to sequence the TRB variable region. TRB sequencing targeted a depth of about 35,000-50,000 T-cell genomes per sample. An Illumina MiSeq with a v3 150-cycle kit was used to sequence the pooled TRB libraries. In the original analysis: Repertoire analysis was run in R within a reproducible Nextflow workflow that covered QC, data transformation and analysis. Custom analyses were implemented in LymphoSeq2, an R package for AIRR-Seq data exploration. A handful of samples that produced fewer than 5000 total TRB sequences were removed, so 190 or so HIV repertoires were analyzed. Among the 180 to 200 HIV repertoires that were kept, 59 were collected before ART initiation and 120 to 140 were collected after ART initiation. Repertoires were downsampled to 5000 TRB nucleotide sequences, and summary statistics were averaged over 100 downsampling iterations. The analysis kept only TRB sequences whose CDR3 regions were at least seven amino acids long. A Shannon entropy-derived clonality score and the Gini coefficient were used to measure diversity. Repertoire networks linked the top 5000 CDR3 amino acid sequences whenever two sequences differed by an edit distance of one. GLIPH2 predicted antigen specificity groups and MHC restriction for TRB CDR3 amino acid sequences. Known CMV, EBV, HIV or tissue antigen associations were flagged by matching CDR3 amino acid sequences against VDJdb and McPAS-TCR. Pre-ART, post-ART and control groups were compared with Wilcoxon signed-rank tests and Holm-Bonferroni correction. TCRdb holds this immuneACCESS table with in-frame rearrangements only. Some clones are missing; in checked studies, unresolved V genes explain under half, and the rest has no known cause. V and J calls plus clone size are reproduced from that table; the DNA served to infer D and trimming. Present in this sample are under 40,000 clones, roughly 80% of which were seen just once. In total, the top ten clones hold 13% of the sample.

In the case of this clone: Which antigen it targets is not known. No per-base quality is available; no much larger clone lies one base away.

Here the sequenced sample was unsorted PBMCs, taken 0.3 years after starting antiretroviral therapy. The clonotype originates from a man aged 18 to 29 with HIV. Recombination linked TRBV19 to TRBJ2-1; 7 bases in the junction line up with TRBD2. The DNA sequence reads TGTGCCAGTAGATCGCTCCCGTGGTCTAGCGGCGGCTCCTACAATGAGCAGTTCTTC. Its translation is CASRSLPWSSGGSYNEQFF.